This TCR beta chain was sequenced in a study of blood T cell repertoires in COVID-19. CDR3 size: 15 residues. V was shortened by 0 bases and J by 4 bases, with 12 bases between the two germline ends. Germline V gene lookup returns CDR1 LGHNA and CDR2 YNFKEQ. In the original workflow: Reference gene primer amplification gave nucleated cell count estimates. Clones were read by immunoSEQ multiplex PCR, and TCRdb kept only the in-frame ones, dropping some. V and J calls and clone size are given by that table; D and trimming were obtained from the DNA. This table has about 220,000 clones, 70% to 85% appearing once.

This TCR was sampled from a middle-aged woman with acute COVID-19. This chain joins TRBV4-2 and TRBJ1-2, with D hard to call. The source material was PBMCs or T cells enriched from blood (not recorded which). The CDR3 is CASSQDDPAGYGYTF. Written as DNA, the CDR3 is TGTGCCAGCAGCCAAGATGATCCGGCGGGCTATGGCTACACCTTC.